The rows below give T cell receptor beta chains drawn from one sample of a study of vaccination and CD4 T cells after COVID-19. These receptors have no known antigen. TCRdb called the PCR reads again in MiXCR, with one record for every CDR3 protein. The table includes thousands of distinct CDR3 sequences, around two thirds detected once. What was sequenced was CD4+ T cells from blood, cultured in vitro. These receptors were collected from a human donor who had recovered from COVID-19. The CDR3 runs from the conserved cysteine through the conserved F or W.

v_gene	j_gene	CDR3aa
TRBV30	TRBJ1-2	CAWSRYQGTSNYGYTF
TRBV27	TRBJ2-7	CASSYSKQGVSYEQYF
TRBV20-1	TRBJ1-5	CSARDKNQPQHF
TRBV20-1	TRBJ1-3	CSARQPGNTIYF
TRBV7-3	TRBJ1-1	CASSQTPGDTEAFF
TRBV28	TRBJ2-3	CASRKGEGTDTQYF
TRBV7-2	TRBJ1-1	CASSLGYRALSNTEAFF
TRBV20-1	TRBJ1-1	CSARGGGGWTEAFF
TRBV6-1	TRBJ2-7	CASSEALGVSEQYF
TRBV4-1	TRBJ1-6	CASSQDRVLSPLHF
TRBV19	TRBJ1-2	CASSIGEPGANYGYTF
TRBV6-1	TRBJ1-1	CASSVRNEGRDGFF
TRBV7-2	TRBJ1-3	CASSLEGGGTGGNTIYF
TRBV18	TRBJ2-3	CASSRDGPSTDTQYF
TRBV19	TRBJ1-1	CASTVVDRANTEAFF
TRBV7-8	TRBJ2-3	CASSSIRALPSTDTQYF
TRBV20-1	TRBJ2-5	CSAKEGNGAGGRISETQYF
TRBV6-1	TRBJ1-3	CASREGYGNTIYF
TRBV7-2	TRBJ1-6	CASSLRVVVRFDSPLHF
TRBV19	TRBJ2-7	CASSMGQGKVYEQYF
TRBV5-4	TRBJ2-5	CASSSGQPGTQYF
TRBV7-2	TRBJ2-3	CASSRGTRGAADTQYF
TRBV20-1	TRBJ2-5	CSARDSRDGETQYF
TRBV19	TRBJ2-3	CASRLLASTDTQYF
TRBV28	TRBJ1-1	CASTGQSKVVTEAFF
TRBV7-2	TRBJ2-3	CASSPLPGTDTQYF
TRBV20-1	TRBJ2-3	CSARDGRAGDTQYF
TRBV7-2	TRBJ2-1	CASSQTRADEQFF
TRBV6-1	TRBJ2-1	CASSEGAISYNEQFF
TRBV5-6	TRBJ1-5	CASSPWTGVGQPQHF
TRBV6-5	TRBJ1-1	CASSYSLDGNTEAFF
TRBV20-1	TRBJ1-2	CSAHRGKAYGYTF
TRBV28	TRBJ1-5	CASSFGDREGQPQHF
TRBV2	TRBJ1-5	CASSGGTGLALNQPQHF
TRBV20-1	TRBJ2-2	CSGGGDANTGELFF
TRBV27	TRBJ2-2	CASSTRNTGELFF
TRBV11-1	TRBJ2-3	CASSPGTGGIGTQYF
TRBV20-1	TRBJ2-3	CSARTSGRADTQYF
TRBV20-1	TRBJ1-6	CSASVGTNSPLHF
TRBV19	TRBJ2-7	CASSRGKSGKLYEQYF
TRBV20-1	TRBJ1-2	CSATSGTYGYTF
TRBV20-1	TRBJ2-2	CSAPQPGNTGELFF
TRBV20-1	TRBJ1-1	CSARVPRGGTEAFF